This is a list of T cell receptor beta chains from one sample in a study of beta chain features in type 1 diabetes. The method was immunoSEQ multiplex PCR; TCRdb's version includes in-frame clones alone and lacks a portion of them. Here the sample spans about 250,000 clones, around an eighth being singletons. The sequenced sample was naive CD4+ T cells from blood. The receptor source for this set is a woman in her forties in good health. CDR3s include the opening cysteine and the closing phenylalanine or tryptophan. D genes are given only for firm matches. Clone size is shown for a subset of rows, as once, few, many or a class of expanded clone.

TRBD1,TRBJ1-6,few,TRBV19,CASSDLQGDNSPLHF,TGTGCCAGTAGTGACCTCCAGGGGGATAATTCACCCCTCCACTTT
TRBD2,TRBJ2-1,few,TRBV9,CASSVDPLGGGYNEQFF,TGTGCCAGCAGCGTAGATCCCCTCGGGGGGGGCTACAATGAGCAGTTCTTC
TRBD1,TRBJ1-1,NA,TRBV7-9,CASSWGQGNTEAFF,TGTGCCAGCAGCTGGGGACAGGGGAACACTGAAGCTTTCTTT
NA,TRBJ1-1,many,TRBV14,CATQRGLNTEAFF,TGTGCCACCCAACGGGGATTGAACACTGAAGCTTTCTTT
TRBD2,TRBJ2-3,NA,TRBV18,CASSPPGLAYPDTQYF,TGTGCCAGCTCACCACCGGGACTAGCGTATCCAGATACGCAGTATTTT
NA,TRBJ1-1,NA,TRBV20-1,CSARRAEAFF,TGCAGTGCTAGACGCGCTGAAGCTTTCTTT
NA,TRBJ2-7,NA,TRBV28,CASSLGGPFSYEQYF,TGTGCCAGCAGTTTGGGGGGGCCCTTTTCCTACGAGCAGTACTTC
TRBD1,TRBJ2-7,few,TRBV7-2,CASSLGQKSYEQYF,TGTGCCAGCAGCTTGGGACAGAAGTCCTACGAGCAGTACTTC
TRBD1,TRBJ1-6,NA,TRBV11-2,CASSLAGTGDSPLHF,TGTGCCAGCAGCTTAGCCGGGACAGGGGACTCACCCCTCCACTTT
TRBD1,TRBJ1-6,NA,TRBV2,CASRGRQGSTYNSPLHF,TGTGCCAGCAGAGGAAGACAGGGGTCAACTTATAATTCACCCCTCCACTTT
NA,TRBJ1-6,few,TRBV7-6,CASSLTPGESPLHF,TGTGCCAGCAGCTTAACCCCAGGGGAGTCACCCCTCCACTTT
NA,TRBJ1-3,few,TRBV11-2,CASSLGLGQISGNTIYF,TGTGCCAGCAGCTTAGGACTTGGACAGATCTCTGGAAACACCATATATTTT
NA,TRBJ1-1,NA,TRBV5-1,CASSLAGGVPMNTEAFF,TGCGCCAGCAGCTTGGCTGGGGGGGTCCCGATGAACACTGAAGCTTTCTTT
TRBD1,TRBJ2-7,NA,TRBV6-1,CASRSGTGTYEQYF,TGTGCCAGCAGATCCGGGACAGGGACATACGAGCAGTACTTC
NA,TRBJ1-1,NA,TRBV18,CASSPTGTTTEAFF,TGTGCCAGCTCACCCACCGGGACAACCACTGAAGCTTTCTTT
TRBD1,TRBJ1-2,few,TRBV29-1,CSVDWGAGGYGYTF,TGCAGCGTTGATTGGGGAGCAGGGGGCTATGGCTACACCTTC
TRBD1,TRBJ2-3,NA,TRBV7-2,CASSSTGAITDTQYF,TGTGCCAGCAGCTCGACAGGGGCCATCACAGATACGCAGTATTTT
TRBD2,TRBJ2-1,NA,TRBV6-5,CASSYRRGGYNEQFF,TGTGCCAGCAGTTATCGTCGCGGGGGCTACAATGAGCAGTTCTTC
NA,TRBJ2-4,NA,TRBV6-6,CASSNRQGLAKNIQYF,TGTGCCAGCAGTAACCGACAGGGACTAGCCAAAAACATTCAGTACTTC
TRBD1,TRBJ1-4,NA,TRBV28,CASSSQGNEKLFF,TGTGCCAGCAGTTCACAGGGGAATGAAAAACTGTTTTTT
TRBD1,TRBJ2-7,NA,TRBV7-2,CASSTLPGTGGQYF,TGTGCCAGCAGCACCCTTCCCGGGACAGGGGGACAGTACTTC
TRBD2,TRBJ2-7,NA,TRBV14,CASSQGIAGIYEQYF,TGTGCCAGCAGCCAAGGTATAGCGGGGATCTACGAGCAGTACTTC
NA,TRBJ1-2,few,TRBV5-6,CASSIRPGRDYGYTF,TGTGCCAGCAGCATCCGTCCGGGAAGGGACTATGGCTACACCTTC
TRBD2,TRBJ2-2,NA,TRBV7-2,CASSPTSGGARTGELFF,TGTGCCAGCAGCCCGACTAGCGGGGGGGCCCGAACCGGGGAGCTGTTTTTT
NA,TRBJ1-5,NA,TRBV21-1,CASSLRQGVGRNQPQHF,TGTGCCAGCAGCCTCAGACAGGGAGTGGGTCGCAATCAGCCCCAGCATTTT
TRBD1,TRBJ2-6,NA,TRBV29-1,CSVATTGKGSGANVLTF,TGCAGCGTTGCGACGACAGGGAAGGGCTCTGGGGCCAACGTCCTGACTTTC
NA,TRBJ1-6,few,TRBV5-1,CASSSATGSGSPLHF,TGCGCCAGCAGCTCCGCGACAGGTTCGGGCTCACCCCTCCACTTT
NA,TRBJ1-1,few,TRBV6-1,CASRWEGPTEAFF,TGTGCCAGCAGGTGGGAGGGGCCCACTGAAGCTTTCTTT
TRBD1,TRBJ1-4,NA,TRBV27,CASSSTGTGLEKLFF,TGTGCCAGCAGTTCGACCGGGACAGGCCTAGAAAAACTGTTTTTT
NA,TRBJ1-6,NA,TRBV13,CASSASSSEDLSPLHF,TGTGCCAGCAGCGCTAGTAGCAGCGAGGATCTTTCACCCCTCCACTTT
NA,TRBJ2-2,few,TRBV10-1,CATHAGNTGELFF,TGCGCCACGCACGCGGGCAACACCGGGGAGCTGTTTTTT
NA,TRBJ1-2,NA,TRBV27,CASSLPLGGTGYGYTF,TGTGCCAGCAGCCTACCGTTGGGGGGGACGGGGTATGGCTACACCTTC
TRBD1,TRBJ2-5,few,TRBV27,CASSFAGGLGETQYF,TGTGCCAGCAGTTTCGCAGGGGGCTTGGGCGAGACCCAGTACTTC
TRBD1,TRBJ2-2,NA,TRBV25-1,CASSITGTGWAGELFF,TGTGCCAGCAGTATCACAGGGACAGGGTGGGCCGGTGAGCTGTTTTTT
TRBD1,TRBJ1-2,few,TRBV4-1,CASSQTFGTGPHYGYTF,TGCGCCAGCAGCCAAACATTCGGGACAGGGCCCCACTATGGCTACACCTTC
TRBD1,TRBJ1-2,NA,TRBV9,CASSVQGRAGQGYGYTF,TGTGCCAGCAGCGTACAGGGCAGGGCGGGACAGGGCTATGGCTACACCTTC
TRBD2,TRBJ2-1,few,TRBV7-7,CASSLGRAGNNEQFF,TGTGCTAGCAGCCTGGGGAGAGCGGGAAACAATGAGCAGTTCTTC
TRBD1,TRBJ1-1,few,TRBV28,CASTTGFTEAFF,TGTGCCAGCACGACAGGGTTCACTGAAGCTTTCTTT
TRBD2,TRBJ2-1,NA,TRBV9,CASSVVPPGLAGGNEQFF,TGTGCCAGCAGCGTAGTTCCCCCCGGACTAGCGGGGGGTAATGAGCAGTTCTTC
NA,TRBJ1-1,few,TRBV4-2,CASSPPGGSLRAEAFF,TGTGCCAGCAGCCCACCCGGAGGGTCCCTACGGGCTGAAGCTTTCTTT
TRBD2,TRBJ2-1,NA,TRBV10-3,CAISPGLAGPGKRFF,TGTGCCATCAGTCCTGGACTAGCGGGGCCGGGGAAGCGGTTCTTC
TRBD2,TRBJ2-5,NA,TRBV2,CATTSAEQETQYF,TGTGCCACCACTAGCGCAGAGCAAGAGACCCAGTACTTC
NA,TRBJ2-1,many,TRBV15,CATSRVNRIYNEQFF,TGTGCCACCAGCCGAGTGAACAGGATTTACAATGAGCAGTTCTTC
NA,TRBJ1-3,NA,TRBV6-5,CASSYLAGSGNTIYF,TGTGCCAGCAGTTACCTCGCGGGGTCCGGAAACACCATATATTTT
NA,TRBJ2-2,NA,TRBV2,CASRDRRGVGELFF,TGTGCCAGCAGGGACAGACGGGGGGTCGGGGAGCTGTTTTTT
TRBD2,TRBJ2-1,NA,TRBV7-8,CASSPFTRLADFGNEQFF,TGTGCCAGCAGCCCATTTACCAGACTAGCGGACTTCGGGAATGAGCAGTTCTTC
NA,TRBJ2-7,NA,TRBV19,CASSIVGRGTYEQYF,TGTGCCAGTAGTATAGTGGGCAGGGGAACCTACGAGCAGTACTTC
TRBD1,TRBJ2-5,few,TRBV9,CASSVAGGAKETQYF,TGTGCCAGCAGCGTCGCAGGGGGCGCGAAAGAGACCCAGTACTTC
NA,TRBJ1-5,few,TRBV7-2,CASSPSGGAQPQHF,TGTGCCAGCAGCCCTAGCGGGGGTGCTCAGCCCCAGCATTTT
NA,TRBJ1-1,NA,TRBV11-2,CASSLMWAGTNTEAFF,TGTGCCAGCAGCTTAATGTGGGCAGGGACTAACACTGAAGCTTTCTTT
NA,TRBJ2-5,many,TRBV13,CASSLAPQSQETQYF,TGTGCCAGCAGCTTAGCCCCGCAGTCGCAAGAGACCCAGTACTTC
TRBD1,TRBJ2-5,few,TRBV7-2,CASRQNRDRVETQYF,TGTGCCAGCAGACAAAACCGGGACAGGGTGGAGACCCAGTACTTC
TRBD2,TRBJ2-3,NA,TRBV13,CASSYMGGTSGADTQYF,TGTGCCAGCAGCTATATGGGGGGGACTAGCGGTGCAGATACGCAGTATTTT
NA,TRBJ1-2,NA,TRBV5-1,CASSLVEGYGYTF,TGCGCCAGCAGCTTGGTGGAGGGCTATGGCTACACCTTC
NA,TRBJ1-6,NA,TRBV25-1,CASSDSDSVNSPLHF,TGTGCCAGCAGTGACTCAGACAGCGTAAATTCACCCCTCCACTTT
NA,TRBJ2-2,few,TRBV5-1,CASSFPSTGELFF,TGCGCCAGCAGTTTTCCCTCTACCGGGGAGCTGTTTTTT